This T cell receptor (beta chain) was sequenced during a study of CD8+ T cells in alopecia areata. Study at large: Tofacitinib treatment spanned 6 to 18 months, with 6 months off drug afterward. General study points: Links between baseline CD8+ expansion and response need larger treated cohorts. Numerous clones, expanded in lesions, remained in scalp and blood during tofacitinib.

The treatment was: oral pan-JAK inhibitor, 5-10 mg twice daily. Following extraction, RNA underwent reverse transcription to cDNA, which served as the sequencing template. Repertoires were generated with immunoSEQ multiplex PCR, while TCRdb's copy carries only in-frame clones and drops some. The sample has about 190,000 clones, roughly three fifths seen once. CDR3 size: 10 residues. The germline CDR1 and CDR2 sequences are GTSNPN and SVGIG (reference sequence). V was pared by 8 bases and J by 1 base, with 5 bases between. A remark on this clone: Its antigen remains unknown.

This clonotype originated in a human donor with alopecia areata. This specimen consisted of CD4+ T cells sorted from blood, obtained at week 4, from a patient treated with tofacitinib. The chain has TRBV30 and TRBJ2-5; possibly TRBD1 for D (5 bases). In DNA form, the CDR3 reads TGTGCCAGGGGCCAAGAGACCCAGTACTTC. Protein sequence: CARGQETQYF.